Listed here are 13 T cell receptor beta chains from one sample, sequenced in a study of blood T cell repertoires in COVID-19. Assay: immunoSEQ multiplex PCR; the TCRdb copy retains only in-frame clones and omits some. The sample holds 100,000 to 150,000 clones, approximately 90% seen once. Input material: peripheral blood. These receptors were collected from an elderly woman with acute or convalescent COVID-19.

V usage is TRBV6-5 and J usage is TRBJ2-7; 10 bases line up with TRBD1. The CDR3 totals 14 residues. CDR1 is MNHEY, CDR2 SVGAGI, per germline. Trimming at V came to 10 bases and at J to 5 bases, leaving 11 bases not matched to a gene. The DNA for the CDR3 is TGTGCCACTGACGCCGGGACAGGGGCCCACGAGCAGTACTTC. Residues: CATDAGTGAHEQYF.

The chain employs TRBV15 and TRBJ1-4; D is undetermined. Germline-derived CDR1 and CDR2 are LNHNV and YYDKDF (reference sequence). V lost 5 bases and J lost 0, with 10 bases in between. The CDR3 is 15 amino acids. The CDR3 sequence: CATSEGGTTNEKLFF. The DNA of the CDR3 is TGTGCCACCAGCGAAGGCGGGACAACTAATGAAAAACTGTTTTTT.

V gene TRBV5-6 combines with J gene TRBJ2-7; 9 bases match TRBD1. The germline gives CDR1 SGHDT, CDR2 YYEEEE. This CDR3 spans 15 amino acids. Trimming cost V 1 base and J 2 bases; bases outside gene matches: 4. This CDR3 is CASSLSGDRAYEQYF. The CDR3 DNA sequence: TGTGCCAGCAGCTTGTCTGGGGACAGGGCCTACGAGCAGTACTTC.

This rearrangement joins TRBV19 to TRBJ2-3, with 9 bases lining up with TRBD1. Looked up from germline, CDR1 is LNHDA and CDR2 is SQIVND (reference sequence). The V segment lost 5 bases and the J segment 4 bases; nucleotides outside the gene matches: 10. CDR3 length: 16 residues. The CDR3 is CASSPTGTGMPDTQYF. In DNA, the CDR3 is TGTGCCAGTAGTCCTACCGGGACAGGGATGCCAGATACGCAGTATTTT.

This sequence joins TRBV19 and TRBJ2-5, with 9 bases fitting TRBD1. The CDR3 has 13 residues. J gave up 5 bases and V 7 bases, and 5 bases lay outside the gene matches. Germline values: CDR1 LNHDA, CDR2 SQIVND (reference sequence). CDR3: CASKNRGPETQYF. The CDR3 DNA reads as TGTGCCAGTAAAAACAGGGGGCCGGAGACCCAGTACTTC.

The V gene is TRBV28, the J gene TRBJ2-3, with D tentatively TRBD1 (6 bases). The germline CDR1 and CDR2 sequences are MDHEN and SYDVKM. V was clipped by 5 bases and J by 4 bases, with 16 bases between them. The CDR3 loop spans 15 amino acids. The CDR3 region has the DNA TGTGCCAGCAGTAGCTCGTCAGGGGCGCCAGATACGCAGTATTTT. As protein: CASSSSSGAPDTQYF.

J is TRBJ2-7 and V is TRBV6-6, with 7 bases matching TRBD2. The CDR3 runs 13 residues. Per germline, CDR1 MNHNY and CDR2 SVGAGI (reference sequence). V shed 8 bases and J 2 bases; nucleotides not matched to a gene: 6. CDR3 sequence (DNA): TGTGCCAGCCAAAGGACTAGTGCCTACGAGCAGTACTTC. This gives the protein CASQRTSAYEQYF.

The CDR3, as DNA: TGTGCCAGCAGCTTGGGTTTCCGAGGGGGCTACACCTTC. Protein sequence: CASSLGFRGGYTF. This rearrangement joins TRBV11-2 to TRBJ1-2, with D unclear. The ends were cut back, 3 bases at V and 8 bases at J, with 13 bases in the middle. This CDR3 is 13 amino acids long. Germline V gene sequence: CDR1 SGHAT, CDR2 FQNNGV.

The chain couples TRBV27 to TRBJ1-5; the D gene is possibly TRBD1 (5 bases). Trimming left V 6 bases short and J 2 bases short, with 11 bases between. The CDR3 spans 14 residues. Germline CDR1 MNHEY, CDR2 SMNVEV (reference sequence). CDR3 sequence reads: CASRPTGGNQPQHF. The CDR3 DNA is TGTGCCAGCAGGCCAACAGGAGGCAATCAGCCCCAGCATTTT.

The chain is built from TRBV9 and TRBJ2-5, with a weak D call TRBD2 (6 bases). The germline V and J ends were trimmed by 2 bases and 7 bases, with 15 bases remaining between them. Germline loops: CDR1 SGDLS, CDR2 YYNGEE. The CDR3 extends over 14 amino acids. CDR3 sequence: CASSVGGAEGTQYF. As DNA, the CDR3 is TGTGCCAGCAGCGTCGGCGGGGCAGAGGGGACCCAGTACTTC.

The V call is TRBV4-1, the J call TRBJ1-4; D possibly corresponds to TRBD1 (5 bases). V lost 3 bases, J lost 7 bases, and 21 bases lay in between. CDR1 and CDR2 (germline): MGHRA, YSYEKL. This CDR3 has 17 residues. CDR3 sequence: CASSHSRVGGIGEKLFF. CDR3 nucleotides: TGCGCCAGCAGCCACAGCAGGGTTGGGGGGATAGGTGAAAAACTGTTTTTT.

The chain couples TRBV6-1 to TRBJ1-2; 9 nucleotides agree with TRBD1. Germline CDR1 MNHNS, CDR2 SASEGT. The CDR3 spans 15 residues. Trimming removed 5 bases from V and 2 bases from J; junction bases left unmatched: 6. CDR3 in DNA: TGTGCCAGCAGTAGATCGGGACAGGGCAACTATGGCTACACCTTC. This translates into CASSRSGQGNYGYTF.

The CDR3 nucleotides read TGTGCCAGCAGTTCCGGCGGGACAGGGGGCATGCAGCCCCAGCATTTT. It specifies CASSSGGTGGMQPQHF. The chain uses TRBV27 and TRBJ1-5; 12 positions agree with TRBD1. Trimming took 4 bases from V and 7 from J; bases not matched to a gene: 8. From germline, CDR1 is MNHEY and CDR2 SMNVEV (reference sequence). The CDR3 is 16 residues long.